This TCR beta chain was recovered during a study of T cells in Graves' hyperthyroidism and ophthalmopathy. Findings of the study overall: Among thyroid clonotypes expanded above 0.001, most also appeared in blood. Prediction of ophthalmopathy progression came a median approximately 6 months pre-onset.

For Graves' hyperthyroidism to be stable, ophthalmopathy could not progress within 18 months. With a duration under 2 months, the hyperthyroidism was newly diagnosed in patients aged 18 to 65. CDR1 is SGHTA, CDR2 FQGNSA, per germline. CDR3 length: 16 amino acids. With 5 bases clipped from V and 5 bases from J, the junction kept 12 bases outside the gene matches. Amplification targeted TCR beta CDR3 regions from RNA transcripts. Using the HTBI primer set, a first-round RT-PCR was run on the TCR CDR3. TCRdb analysed the multiplex PCR reads with MiXCR anew, one entry per CDR3 protein. The sample lists around 420,000 distinct CDR3 sequences, about 13% occurring once. As concerns this clonotype: Its matching antigen is unknown.

The sequencing input was blood. V gene TRBV7-2 combines with J gene TRBJ2-7; 10 bases line up with TRBD2. The clonotype was recovered from a woman aged 18-29 years with Graves' hyperthyroidism. The CDR3 spells CASSQDLLAGEHEQYF. In DNA form, the CDR3 reads TGTGCCAGCAGCCAAGATCTGCTAGCGGGAGAACACGAGCAGTACTTC.